This T cell receptor (beta chain) was captured by sequencing in a study of T cell changes during pregnancy in multiple sclerosis. Trimming took 1 base from V and 4 from J, leaving 10 bases between them. This CDR3 region has 15 residues. Germline V gene data show CDR1 as SGHDN and CDR2 as FVKESK. Sequenced by immunoSEQ multiplex PCR; TCRdb stores in-frame clones only, minus some. The sample consists of approximately 48,000 clones, about 88% of them appearing once. This chain uses TRBV14 with TRBJ2-2, with D perhaps TRBD1 (5 bases). This TCR was sampled from a female donor with multiple sclerosis, enrolled in a pregnancy study. Sequencing used CD8+ T cells from peripheral blood mononuclear cells, obtained before pregnancy. CDR3 region: CASSQVSGITGELFF. The CDR3 DNA reads as TGTGCCAGCAGCCAAGTTTCAGGGATCACCGGGGAGCTGTTTTTT.